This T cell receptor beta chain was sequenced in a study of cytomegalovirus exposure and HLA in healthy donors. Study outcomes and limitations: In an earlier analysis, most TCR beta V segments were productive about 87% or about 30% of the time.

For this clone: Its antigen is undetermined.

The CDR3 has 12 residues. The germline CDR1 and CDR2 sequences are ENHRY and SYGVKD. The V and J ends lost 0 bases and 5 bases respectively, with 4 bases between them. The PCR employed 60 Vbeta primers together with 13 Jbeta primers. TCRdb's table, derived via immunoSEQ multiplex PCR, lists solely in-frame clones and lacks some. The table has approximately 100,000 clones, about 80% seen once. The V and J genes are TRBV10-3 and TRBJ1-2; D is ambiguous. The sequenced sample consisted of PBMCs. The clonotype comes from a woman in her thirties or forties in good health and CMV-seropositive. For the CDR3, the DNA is TGTGCCATCAGTGAGTCTATTTATGGCTACACCTTC. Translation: CAISESIYGYTF.